Below are 7 T cell receptor beta chains sequenced from a single sample in a study of cytomegalovirus exposure and HLA in healthy donors. The PCR used 60 Vbeta and 13 Jbeta primers. The table came from immunoSEQ multiplex PCR; TCRdb's copy has only in-frame clones and leaves some out. The sample shows about 94,000 clones, under 9% of them seen only once. Sequencing was done on a sample of PBMCs. The receptors come from a man in his fifties in good health and CMV-seronegative.

The V and J genes are TRBV7-7 and TRBJ2-3; TRBD2 agrees at 8 bases. The germline V gene has CDR1 SSHAT and CDR2 FNYEAQ (reference sequence). This CDR3 contains 11 residues. CDR3 in amino acids: CAVLAGHTQYF. CDR3 DNA sequence: TGTGCTGTCCTAGCGGGCCATACGCAGTATTTT.

V is TRBV28 and J is TRBJ2-1; 10 bases line up with TRBD2. Per germline, CDR1 MDHEN and CDR2 SYDVKM. CDR3 length: 15 residues. The trim removed 5 bases at V and 3 bases at J, leaving 4 bases unmatched. The chain's CDR3 is CASSLGLADYNEQFF. For the CDR3, the DNA is TGTGCCAGCAGTCTCGGACTAGCGGACTACAATGAGCAGTTCTTC.

The chain joins TRBV9 to TRBJ2-3; 12 positions match TRBD2. The V segment lost 0 bases and the J segment 5 bases; nucleotides outside the gene matches: 7. The CDR3 contains 17 residues. Germline-derived CDR1 and CDR2 are SGDLS and YYNGEE. CDR3 sequence (DNA): TGTGCCAGCAGCGTAGATCCTAGCGGGGGGGCCAAAGATACGCAGTATTTT. Translation gives CASSVDPSGGAKDTQYF.

V and J are TRBV7-9 and TRBJ1-5, with D maybe TRBD1 (5 bases). This CDR3 is 15 amino acids long. From germline, CDR1 is SEHNR and CDR2 FQNEAQ (reference sequence). V lost 4 bases to trimming and J lost 3 bases, with 13 bases between them. CDR3 coding DNA: TGTGCCAGCAGCTCTTCTGGGGCAGACAATCAGCCCCAGCATTTT. It translates to CASSSSGADNQPQHF.

V usage is TRBV11-2 and J usage is TRBJ2-6, with a possible D match to TRBD1 (5 bases). The length of the CDR3 is 18 residues. V was cut by 5 bases and J by 0 bases, with 17 bases left in between. Per the germline V gene, CDR1 is SGHAT and CDR2 is FQNNGV. The CDR3 is CASSPAIGQLSGANVLTF. The CDR3 nucleotides read TGTGCCAGCAGCCCAGCGATAGGACAACTCTCTGGGGCCAACGTCCTGACTTTC.

In its sample, this clone was seen a few times. The chain carries TRBV20-1 and TRBJ2-7; D gene uncertain. The CDR3 sequence is 11 residues long. Between the trimmed V and J ends, which lost 2 bases and 3 bases, there was a span of 5 bases. The germline CDR1 and CDR2 sequences are DFQATT and SNEGSKA (reference sequence). CDR3 in amino acids: CSARPLYEQYF. The CDR3 region has the DNA TGCAGTGCTAGACCCCTCTACGAGCAGTACTTC.

The V call is TRBV5-6, the J call TRBJ1-2, with D perhaps matching TRBD1 (5 bases). Trimming left V 3 bases short and J 8 bases short, with 11 bases between. Germline CDR1 reads SGHDT; CDR2 reads YYEEEE. This CDR3 contains 12 residues. The CDR3 region has the DNA TGTGCCAGCAGCTCGGGAGGGGACGGCTACACCTTC. This codes for CASSSGGDGYTF.